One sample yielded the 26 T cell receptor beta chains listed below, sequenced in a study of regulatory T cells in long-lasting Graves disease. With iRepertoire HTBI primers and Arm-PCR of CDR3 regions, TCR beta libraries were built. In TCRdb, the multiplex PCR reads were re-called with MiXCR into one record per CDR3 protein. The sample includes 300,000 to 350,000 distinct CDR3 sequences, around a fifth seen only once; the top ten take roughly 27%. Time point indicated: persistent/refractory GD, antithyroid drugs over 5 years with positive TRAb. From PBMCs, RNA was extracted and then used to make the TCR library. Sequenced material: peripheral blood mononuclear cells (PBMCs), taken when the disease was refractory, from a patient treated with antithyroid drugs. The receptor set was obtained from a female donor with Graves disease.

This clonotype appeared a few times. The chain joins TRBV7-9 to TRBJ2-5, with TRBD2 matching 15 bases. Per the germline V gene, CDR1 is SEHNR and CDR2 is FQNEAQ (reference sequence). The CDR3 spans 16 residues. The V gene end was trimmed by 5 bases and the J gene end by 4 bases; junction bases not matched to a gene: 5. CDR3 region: CASSRTSGGVRETQYF. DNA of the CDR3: TGTGCCAGCAGCCGGACTAGCGGGGGGGTGAGAGAGACCCAGTACTTC.

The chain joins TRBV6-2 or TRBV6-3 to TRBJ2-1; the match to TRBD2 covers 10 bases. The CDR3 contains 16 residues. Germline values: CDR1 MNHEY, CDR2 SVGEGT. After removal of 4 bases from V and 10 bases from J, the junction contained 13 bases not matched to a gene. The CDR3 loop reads CASSFQRGGLWGEQFF. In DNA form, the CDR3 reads TGTGCCAGCAGTTTCCAGCGGGGGGGCCTATGGGGCGAGCAGTTCTTC.

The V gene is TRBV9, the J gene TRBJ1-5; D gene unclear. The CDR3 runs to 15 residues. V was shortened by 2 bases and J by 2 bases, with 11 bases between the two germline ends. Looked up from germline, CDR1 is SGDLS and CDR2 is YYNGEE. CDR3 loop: CASSVGWEGNQPQHF. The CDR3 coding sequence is TGTGCCAGCAGCGTGGGTTGGGAGGGCAATCAGCCCCAGCATTTT. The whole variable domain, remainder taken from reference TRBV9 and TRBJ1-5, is DSGVTQTPKHLITATGQRVTLRCSPRSGDLSVYWYQQSLDQGLQFLIQYYNGEERAKGNILERFSAQQFPDLHSELNLSSLELGDSALYFCASSVGWEGNQPQHFGDGTRLSIL.

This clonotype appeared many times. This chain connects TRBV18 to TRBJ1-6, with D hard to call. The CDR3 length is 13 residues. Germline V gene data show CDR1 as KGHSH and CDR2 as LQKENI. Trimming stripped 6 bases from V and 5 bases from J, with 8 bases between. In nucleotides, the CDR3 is TGTGCCAGCTCCGAGACCCATAATTCACCCCTCCACTTT. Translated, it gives CASSETHNSPLHF.

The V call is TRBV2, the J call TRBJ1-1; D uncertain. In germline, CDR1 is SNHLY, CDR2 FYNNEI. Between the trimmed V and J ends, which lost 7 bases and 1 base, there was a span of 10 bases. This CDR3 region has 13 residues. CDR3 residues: CASNMEENTEAFF. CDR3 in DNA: TGTGCCAGCAATATGGAGGAGAACACTGAAGCTTTCTTT. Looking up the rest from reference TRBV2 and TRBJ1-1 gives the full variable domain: EPEVTQTPSHQVTQMGQEVILRCVPISNHLYFYWYRQILGQKVEFLVSFYNNEISEKSEIFDDQFSVERPDGSNFTLKIRSTKLEDSAMYFCASNMEENTEAFFGQGTRLTVV.

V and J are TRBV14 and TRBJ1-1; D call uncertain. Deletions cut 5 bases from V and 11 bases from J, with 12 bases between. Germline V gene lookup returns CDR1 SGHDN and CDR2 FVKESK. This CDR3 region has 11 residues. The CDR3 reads CASSFNIVAFF. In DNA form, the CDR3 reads TGTGCCAGCAGCTTCAACATAGTGGCTTTCTTT.

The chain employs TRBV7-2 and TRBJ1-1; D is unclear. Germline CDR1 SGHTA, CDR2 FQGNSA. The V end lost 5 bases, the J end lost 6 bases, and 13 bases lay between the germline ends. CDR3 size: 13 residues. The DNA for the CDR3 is TGTGCCAGCAGCCCCGGAAATCTCCCTGAAGCTTTCTTT. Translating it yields CASSPGNLPEAFF.

The CDR3 DNA reads TGTGCCATCAGGCCCGACAGGAACACTGAAGCTTTCTTT. Translation: CAIRPDRNTEAFF. V is TRBV10-3 and J is TRBJ1-1; D may be TRBD1 (5 bases). V was trimmed by 6 bases and J by 1 base, leaving 9 bases between them. Looked up from germline, CDR1 is ENHRY and CDR2 is SYGVKD. The CDR3 has 13 residues.

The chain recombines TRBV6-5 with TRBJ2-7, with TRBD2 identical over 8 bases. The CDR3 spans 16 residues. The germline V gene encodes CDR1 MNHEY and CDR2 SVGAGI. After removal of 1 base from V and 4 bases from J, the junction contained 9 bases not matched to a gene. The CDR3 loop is CASSYFAGTRAYEQYF. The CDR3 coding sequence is TGTGCCAGCAGTTACTTCGCCGGGACTAGAGCTTACGAGCAGTACTTC.

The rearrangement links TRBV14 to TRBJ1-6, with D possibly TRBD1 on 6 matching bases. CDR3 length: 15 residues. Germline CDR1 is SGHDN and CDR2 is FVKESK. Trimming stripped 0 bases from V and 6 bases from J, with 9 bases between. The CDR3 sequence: CASSQERGLNSPLHF. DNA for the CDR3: TGTGCCAGCAGCCAAGAGCGGGGGCTTAATTCACCCCTCCACTTT.

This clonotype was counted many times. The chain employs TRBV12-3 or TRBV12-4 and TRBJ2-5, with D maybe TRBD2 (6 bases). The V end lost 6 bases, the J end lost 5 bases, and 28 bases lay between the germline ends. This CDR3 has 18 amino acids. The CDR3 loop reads CASSLWDFSPKEGETQYF. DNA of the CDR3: TGTGCCAGCAGCCTTTGGGACTTCTCCCCCAAGGAAGGGGAGACCCAGTACTTC.

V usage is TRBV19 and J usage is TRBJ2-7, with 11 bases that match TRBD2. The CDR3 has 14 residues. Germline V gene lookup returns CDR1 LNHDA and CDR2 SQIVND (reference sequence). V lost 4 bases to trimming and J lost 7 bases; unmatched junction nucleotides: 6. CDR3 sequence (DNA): TGTGCCAGTAGTACGACTAGCGGGATTGGGGAGCAGTACTTC. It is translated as CASSTTSGIGEQYF. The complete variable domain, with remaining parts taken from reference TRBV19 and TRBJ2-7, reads DGGITQSPKYLFRKEGQNVTLSCEQNLNHDAMYWYRQDPGQGLRLIYYSQIVNDFQKGDIAEGYSVSREKKESFPLTVTSAQKNPTAFYLCASSTTSGIGEQYFGPGTRLTVT.

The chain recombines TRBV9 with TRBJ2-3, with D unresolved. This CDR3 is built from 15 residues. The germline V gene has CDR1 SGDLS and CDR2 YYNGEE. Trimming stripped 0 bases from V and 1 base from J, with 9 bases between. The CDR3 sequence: CASSVEKWGTDTQYF. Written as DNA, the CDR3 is TGTGCCAGCAGCGTAGAGAAGTGGGGCACAGATACGCAGTATTTT.

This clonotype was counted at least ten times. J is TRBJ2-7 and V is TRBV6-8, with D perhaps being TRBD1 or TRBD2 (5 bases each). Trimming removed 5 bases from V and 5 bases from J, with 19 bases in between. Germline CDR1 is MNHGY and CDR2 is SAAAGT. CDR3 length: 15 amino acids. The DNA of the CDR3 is TGTGCCAGCAGTCCCCGGGACCGACAAATCCACGAGCAGTACTTC. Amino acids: CASSPRDRQIHEQYF.

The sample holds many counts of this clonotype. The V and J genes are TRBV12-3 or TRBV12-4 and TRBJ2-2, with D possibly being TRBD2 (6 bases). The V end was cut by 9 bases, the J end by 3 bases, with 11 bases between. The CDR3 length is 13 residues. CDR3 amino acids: CASAGLDTGELFF. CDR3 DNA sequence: TGTGCCAGTGCGGGGCTAGACACCGGGGAGCTGTTTTTT.

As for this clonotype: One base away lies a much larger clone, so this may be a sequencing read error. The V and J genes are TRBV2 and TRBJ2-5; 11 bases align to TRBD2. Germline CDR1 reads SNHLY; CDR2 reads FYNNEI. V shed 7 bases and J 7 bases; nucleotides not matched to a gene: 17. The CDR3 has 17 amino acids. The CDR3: CASNRDRVLAGGGTQYF. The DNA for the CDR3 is TGTGCCAGCAACCGGGACAGGGTCCTAGCGGGAGGTGGGACCCAGTACTTC.

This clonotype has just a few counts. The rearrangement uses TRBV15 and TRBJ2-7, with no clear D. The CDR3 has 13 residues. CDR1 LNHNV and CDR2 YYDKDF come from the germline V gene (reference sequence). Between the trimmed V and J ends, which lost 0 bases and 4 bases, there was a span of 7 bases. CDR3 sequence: CATSREVMYEQYF. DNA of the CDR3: TGTGCCACCAGCAGAGAAGTGATGTACGAGCAGTACTTC.

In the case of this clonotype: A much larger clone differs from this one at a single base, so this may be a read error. The CDR3 nucleotides read TGTGCCAGCAGTTACGAAGGGAGAGCTTTCTTT. Translation gives CASSYEGRAFF. V is TRBV6-9 and J is TRBJ1-1; no firm D call. The CDR3 has 11 residues. V dropped 3 bases and J dropped 10 bases, with 9 bases sitting between them. Germline assignment: CDR1 MNHGY and CDR2 SVAAGI.

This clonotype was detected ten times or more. The CDR3 reads CASSGGSILGRNGYTF. The DNA of the CDR3 is TGTGCCAGCAGTGGAGGATCGATCCTGGGTCGGAATGGCTACACCTTC. V usage is TRBV28 and J usage is TRBJ1-2; D not certain. This CDR3 spans 16 amino acids. V lost 5 bases, J lost 6 bases, and 22 bases lay in between. Looked up from germline, CDR1 is MDHEN and CDR2 is SYDVKM.

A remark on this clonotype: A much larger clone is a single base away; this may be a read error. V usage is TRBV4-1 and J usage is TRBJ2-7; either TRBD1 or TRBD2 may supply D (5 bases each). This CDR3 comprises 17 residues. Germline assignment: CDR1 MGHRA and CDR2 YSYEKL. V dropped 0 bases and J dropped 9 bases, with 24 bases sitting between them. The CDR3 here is CASSQDVAQGVSGGQYF. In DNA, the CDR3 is TGCGCCAGCAGCCAAGATGTGGCGCAGGGAGTCTCCGGCGGGCAGTACTTC.

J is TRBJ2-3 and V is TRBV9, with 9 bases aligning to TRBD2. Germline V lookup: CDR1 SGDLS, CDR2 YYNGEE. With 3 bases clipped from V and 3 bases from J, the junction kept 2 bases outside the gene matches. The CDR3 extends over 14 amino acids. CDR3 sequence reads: CASSGSGRTDTQYF. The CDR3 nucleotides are TGTGCCAGCAGCGGTAGCGGGAGAACAGATACGCAGTATTTT.

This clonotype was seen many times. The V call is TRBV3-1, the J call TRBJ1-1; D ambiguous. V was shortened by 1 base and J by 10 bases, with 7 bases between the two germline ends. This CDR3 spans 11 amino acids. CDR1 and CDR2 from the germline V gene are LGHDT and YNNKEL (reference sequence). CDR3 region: CASSQGLIAFF. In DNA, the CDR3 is TGTGCCAGCAGCCAAGGCCTGATAGCTTTCTTT.

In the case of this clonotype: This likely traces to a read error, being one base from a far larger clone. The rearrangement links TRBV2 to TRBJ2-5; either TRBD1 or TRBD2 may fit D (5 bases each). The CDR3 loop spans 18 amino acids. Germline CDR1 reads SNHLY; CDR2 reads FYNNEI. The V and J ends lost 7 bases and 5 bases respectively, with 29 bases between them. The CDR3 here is CASNYSGKGISAGETQYF. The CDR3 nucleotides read TGTGCCAGCAATTACTCGGGGAAGGGGATATCCGCCGGTGAGACCCAGTACTTC.

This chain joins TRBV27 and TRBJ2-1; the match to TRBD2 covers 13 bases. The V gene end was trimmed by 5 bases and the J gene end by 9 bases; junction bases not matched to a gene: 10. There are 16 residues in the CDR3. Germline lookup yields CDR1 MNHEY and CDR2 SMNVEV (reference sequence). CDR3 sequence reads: CASSPSGLAGAVEQFF. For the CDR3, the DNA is TGTGCCAGCAGTCCCTCAGGACTAGCGGGAGCCGTTGAGCAGTTCTTC.

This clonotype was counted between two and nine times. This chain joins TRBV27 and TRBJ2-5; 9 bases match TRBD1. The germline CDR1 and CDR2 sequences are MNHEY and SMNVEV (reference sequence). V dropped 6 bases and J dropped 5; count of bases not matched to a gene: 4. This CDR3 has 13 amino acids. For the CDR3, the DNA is TGTGCCAGCAGCCGGGACAGGGCGGAGACCCAGTACTTC. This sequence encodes CASSRDRAETQYF.

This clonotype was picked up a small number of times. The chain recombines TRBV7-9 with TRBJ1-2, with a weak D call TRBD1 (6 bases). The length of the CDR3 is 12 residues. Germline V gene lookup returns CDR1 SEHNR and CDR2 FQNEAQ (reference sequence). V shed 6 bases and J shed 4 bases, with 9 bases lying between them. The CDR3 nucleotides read TGTGCCAGCAGGGGGGCGGGCTATGGCTACACCTTC. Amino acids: CASRGAGYGYTF.